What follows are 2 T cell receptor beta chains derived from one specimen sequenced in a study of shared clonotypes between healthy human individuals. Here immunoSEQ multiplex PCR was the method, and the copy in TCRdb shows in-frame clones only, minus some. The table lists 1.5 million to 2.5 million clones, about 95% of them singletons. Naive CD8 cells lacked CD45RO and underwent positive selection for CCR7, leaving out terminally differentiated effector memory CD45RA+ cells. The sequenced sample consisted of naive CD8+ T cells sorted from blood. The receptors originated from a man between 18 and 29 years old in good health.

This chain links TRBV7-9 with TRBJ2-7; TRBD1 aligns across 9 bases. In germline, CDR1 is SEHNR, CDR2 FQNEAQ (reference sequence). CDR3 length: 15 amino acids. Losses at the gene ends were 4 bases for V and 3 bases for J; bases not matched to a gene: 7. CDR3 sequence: CASSSPGQGRYEQYF. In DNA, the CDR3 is TGTGCCAGCAGCTCTCCGGGACAGGGTCGCTACGAGCAGTACTTC.

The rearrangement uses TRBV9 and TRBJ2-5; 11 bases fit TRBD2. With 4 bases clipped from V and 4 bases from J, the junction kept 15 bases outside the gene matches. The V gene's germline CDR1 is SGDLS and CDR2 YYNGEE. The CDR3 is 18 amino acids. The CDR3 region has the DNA TGTGCCAGCAGCTTCCGTAGCGGGGGGGCGGATGCGGGAGAGACCCAGTACTTC. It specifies CASSFRSGGADAGETQYF.